The 21 T cell receptor beta chains listed next were all sequenced from one sample in a study of T cells in Graves' hyperthyroidism and ophthalmopathy. Amplified regions were TCR beta CDR3 sequences from RNA transcripts. During a first-round RT-PCR of the TCR CDR3, the HTBI primer set was used. Each CDR3 protein is one row after TCRdb ran MiXCR on the multiplex PCR reads. In the table there are hundreds of thousands of distinct CDR3 sequences, roughly 15% of which are singletons. The sample consisted of blood. These receptor sequences come from a woman in her 50s with Graves' ophthalmopathy.

This clonotype has at least ten counts. This chain joins TRBV28 and TRBJ1-5, with a possible D match to TRBD1 (6 bases). Germline loops: CDR1 MDHEN, CDR2 SYDVKM. V lost 7 bases, J lost 4 bases, and 14 bases lay in between. The CDR3 sequence is 14 residues long. The CDR3 coding sequence is TGTGCCAGCATACAGACAGGACTGAATCAGCCCCAGCATTTT. It specifies CASIQTGLNQPQHF.

The rearrangement links TRBV7-9 to TRBJ1-2; the D gene is possibly TRBD1 (5 bases). This CDR3 region has 16 residues. Germline loops: CDR1 SEHNR, CDR2 FQNEAQ (reference sequence). Trimming shortened V by 3 bases and J by 2 bases, and 16 bases separated the two germline ends. As DNA, the CDR3 is TGTGCCAGCAGCTTTGGGGCAGACCAGAAAAACTATGGCTACACCTTC. It yields the protein CASSFGADQKNYGYTF.

This clonotype was seen repeatedly, ten times or more. The chain recombines TRBV7-2 with TRBJ2-7, with 8 bases aligning to TRBD2. Germline V lookup: CDR1 SGHTA, CDR2 FQGNSA. Losses at the gene ends were 3 bases for V and 4 bases for J; bases not matched to a gene: 11. The CDR3 contains 16 residues. The CDR3 sequence is CASSFGSGRMEYEQYF. CDR3 DNA sequence: TGTGCCAGCAGCTTCGGGAGCGGGAGAATGGAGTACGAGCAGTACTTC.

This clonotype was seen many times. The rearrangement links TRBV30 to TRBJ1-2; 10 bases agree with TRBD1. This CDR3 has 14 residues. Germline V CDR1 and CDR2: GTSNPN, SVGIG (reference sequence). V dropped 1 base and J dropped 4; count of bases not matched to a gene: 3. The CDR3 sequence: CAWSGTGGPYGYTF. The DNA of the CDR3 is TGTGCCTGGAGTGGGACAGGGGGACCCTATGGCTACACCTTC. The full variable domain, in which reference TRBV30 and TRBJ1-2 provide the parts outside the CDR3, is SQTIHQWPATLVQPVGSPLSLECTVEGTSNPNLYWYRQAAGRGLQLLFYSVGIGQISSEVPQNLSASRPQDRQFILSSKKLLLSDSGFYLCAWSGTGGPYGYTFGSGTRLTVV.

This clonotype occurred many times. The V and J genes are TRBV10-3 and TRBJ2-5; 8 positions match TRBD1. Trimming at V came to 3 bases and at J to 4 bases, leaving 4 bases not matched to a gene. The CDR3 totals 14 residues. Germline V CDR1 and CDR2: ENHRY, SYGVKD. This CDR3 reads CAISERDRGETQYF. CDR3 nucleotide sequence: TGTGCCATCAGTGAACGAGACAGGGGAGAGACCCAGTACTTC.

This clonotype has ten or more counts. The CDR3 bases are TGCAGCGTTGGTAACAGACACACAGATACGCAGTATTTT. As protein: CSVGNRHTDTQYF. The rearrangement joins TRBV29-1 to TRBJ2-3; D is unresolved. V was trimmed by 4 bases and J by 2 bases, leaving 10 bases between them. The CDR3 is 13 residues long. Germline V lookup: CDR1 SQVTM, CDR2 ANQGSEA.

This clonotype was observed at least ten times. This chain joins TRBV3-1 and TRBJ1-4; D uncertain. The CDR3 is made up of 12 amino acids. Germline V gene data show CDR1 as LGHDT and CDR2 as YNNKEL (reference sequence). V was shortened by 1 base and J by 6 bases, with 3 bases between the two germline ends. The CDR3 loop is CASSQADEKLFF. Written as DNA, the CDR3 is TGTGCCAGCAGCCAAGCTGATGAAAAACTGTTTTTT. The variable domain in full, with the rest retrieved from reference TRBV3-1 and TRBJ1-4, is DTAVSQTPKYLVTQMGNDKSIKCEQNLGHDTMYWYKQDSKKFLKIMFSYNNKELIINETVPNRFSPKSPDKAHLNLHINSLELGDSAVYFCASSQADEKLFFGSGTQLSVL.

This clonotype has at least ten counts. V is TRBV18 and J is TRBJ1-1, with a possible D match to TRBD1 (6 bases). The CDR3 runs to 15 residues. V was clipped by 3 bases and J by 2 bases, with 13 bases between them. Germline V gives CDR1 KGHSH, CDR2 LQKENI. The CDR3 DNA sequence: TGTGCCAGCTCACCTATCGGACAGCAAAACACTGAAGCTTTCTTT. Amino acids: CASSPIGQQNTEAFF. The full variable domain, completed using reference TRBV18 and TRBJ1-1, is NAGVMQNPRHLVRRRGQEARLRCSPMKGHSHVYWYRQLPEEGLKFMVYLQKENIIDESGMPKERFSAEFPKEGPSILRIQQVVRGDSAAYFCASSPIGQQNTEAFFGQGTRLTVV.

At least ten counts were recorded for this clonotype. The V and J genes are TRBV2 and TRBJ2-7; D assignment may be TRBD1 or TRBD2 (5 bases each). Germline V gene sequence: CDR1 SNHLY, CDR2 FYNNEI. Trimming stripped 8 bases from V and 2 bases from J, with 13 bases between. The length of the CDR3 is 13 residues. This chain's CDR3 is CASQRGITYEQYF. CDR3 nucleotide sequence: TGTGCCAGCCAACGGGGCATTACCTACGAGCAGTACTTC.

Ten or more counts support this clonotype. J is TRBJ1-1 and V is TRBV7-2, with D tentatively TRBD1 (5 bases). CDR3 length: 14 residues. The V gene lost 4 bases and the J gene lost 0 bases, with 9 bases spanning the gap. The germline gives CDR1 SGHTA, CDR2 FQGNSA. CDR3 DNA sequence: TGTGCCAGCAGCTCCAGGGTCTTGAACACTGAAGCTTTCTTT. The encoded protein is CASSSRVLNTEAFF.

This clonotype was found many times. This CDR3 reads CATSDTFLAGGGETQYF. The DNA for the CDR3 is TGTGCCACCAGTGACACGTTCCTAGCGGGAGGAGGAGAGACCCAGTACTTC. The rearrangement links TRBV24-1 to TRBJ2-5, with 11 bases identical to TRBD2. The CDR3 totals 17 residues. Per the germline V gene, CDR1 is KGHDR and CDR2 is SFDVKD. J was trimmed by 4 bases and V by 4 bases; bases with no gene match: 10.

Worth noting for this clonotype: It may be a read error: a sequence one base away is much more abundant. The conserved phenylalanine or tryptophan normally closing the CDR3 is absent here, so this likely arose from a read error. CDR3 DNA sequence: TGCAGTGCTAGAGGGCGGTGGAATGAGCAGTTCCTC. This sequence encodes CSARGRWNEQFL. The chain carries TRBV20-1 and TRBJ2-1, with unresolved D. V was clipped by 1 base and J by 7 bases, with 8 bases between them. Germline V gene lookup returns CDR1 DFQATT and CDR2 SNEGSKA (reference sequence). This CDR3 spans 12 amino acids.

For this clonotype: This CDR3 fails to terminate in the conserved phenylalanine or tryptophan, so it likely reflects a read error. The J gene is TRBJ1-1, the V gene TRBV27; D is possibly TRBD1 (6 bases). Germline values: CDR1 MNHEY, CDR2 SMNVEV (reference sequence). V was cut by 8 bases and J by 1 base, with 17 bases left in between. The CDR3 is 15 amino acids. The CDR3 DNA reads TGTGCCAGCGGCGATGGGCAGGGGTCGAACACTGAAGCTTTCTCT. Encoded protein: CASGDGQGSNTEAFS.

This clonotype was observed a few times. The chain carries TRBV30 and TRBJ1-3, with D hard to call. This CDR3 is built from 12 residues. The germline V gene has CDR1 GTSNPN and CDR2 SVGIG (reference sequence). Trimming stripped 5 bases from V and 3 bases from J, with 8 bases between. The CDR3 sequence: CAWGYSGNTIYF. The CDR3, as DNA: TGTGCCTGGGGCTACAGTGGAAACACCATATATTTT.

This clonotype was counted many times. The V gene is TRBV2, the J gene TRBJ1-5; a weak D match, TRBD1 (5 bases). The CDR3 extends over 16 amino acids. The V end was cut by 2 bases, the J end by 0 bases, with 11 bases between. Germline V gene sequence: CDR1 SNHLY, CDR2 FYNNEI. The CDR3 loop is CASSEFQGTSNQPQHF. The DNA of the CDR3 is TGTGCCAGCAGTGAATTTCAGGGAACTAGCAATCAGCCCCAGCATTTT.

The sample holds a few counts of this clonotype. This chain joins TRBV15 and TRBJ2-5; 7 bases map to TRBD2. V shed 0 bases, J shed 7 bases, and the junction held 2 bases outside the gene matches. The CDR3 is 13 amino acids. Germline CDR1 is LNHNV and CDR2 is YYDKDF (reference sequence). The CDR3 DNA reads TGTGCCACCAGCAGAGATTGGGGGGGGACCCAGTACTTC. Encoded protein: CATSRDWGGTQYF.

This clonotype showed up many times. This chain uses TRBV6-2 or TRBV6-3 with TRBJ2-3; D remains unclear. Germline V gene sequence: CDR1 MNHEY, CDR2 SVGEGT. The V gene lost 0 bases and the J gene lost 1 base, with 5 bases spanning the gap. The CDR3 extends over 14 amino acids. The CDR3 DNA sequence: TGTGCCAGCAGTTACTCGAAGGGCACAGATACGCAGTATTTT. Translation gives CASSYSKGTDTQYF.

This clonotype was observed at least ten times. The V gene is TRBV2, the J gene TRBJ1-2; weak D call: TRBD1 (6 bases). V was trimmed by 5 bases and J by 1 base, leaving 11 bases between them. CDR3 length: 14 amino acids. Germline loops: CDR1 SNHLY, CDR2 FYNNEI. The CDR3 DNA sequence: TGTGCCAGCAGTCCCCGGACAGTTAACTATGGCTACACCTTC. The encoded protein is CASSPRTVNYGYTF. Variable domain in full (rest from reference TRBV2 and TRBJ1-2): EPEVTQTPSHQVTQMGQEVILRCVPISNHLYFYWYRQILGQKVEFLVSFYNNEISEKSEIFDDQFSVERPDGSNFTLKIRSTKLEDSAMYFCASSPRTVNYGYTFGSGTRLTVV.

This clonotype was seen at least ten times. J is TRBJ2-6 and V is TRBV30; maybe TRBD1 (5 bases). With 3 bases removed from V and 0 bases from J, the gap between germline ends came to 15 bases. This CDR3 is 17 amino acids long. The germline V gene has CDR1 GTSNPN and CDR2 SVGIG (reference sequence). The DNA of the CDR3 is TGTGCCTGGAGCGCGATTGACAGTGCCTCTGGGGCCAACGTCCTGACTTTC. Its protein product is CAWSAIDSASGANVLTF.

This clonotype was seen many times. V gene TRBV24-1 combines with J gene TRBJ2-5; D gene uncertain. The CDR3 runs to 13 residues. Trimming removed 3 bases from V and 7 bases from J, with 11 bases in between. Germline CDR1 KGHDR, CDR2 SFDVKD. In nucleotides, the CDR3 is TGTGCCACCAGTGATGTAGTCAGGACGACCCAGTACTTC. It is translated as CATSDVVRTTQYF.

This clonotype was recorded at least ten times. The chain couples TRBV5-1 to TRBJ2-7; D is perhaps TRBD1 or TRBD2 (5 bases each). Germline CDR1 SGHRS, CDR2 YFSETQ. The CDR3 is made up of 14 amino acids. Trimming removed 4 bases from V and 3 bases from J, with 14 bases in between. Here the CDR3 DNA reads TGCGCCAGCAGCGACCGGGACGGACGCTACGAGCAGTACTTC. Protein product: CASSDRDGRYEQYF.